The clone carrying this T cell receptor beta chain has ten or more counts. The antigen is not known. Template-switching 5'RACE yielded the TCR cDNA; a universal primer site and UMIs were added in the process. One entry per CDR3 protein, called by TCRdb with MiXCR from the 5' RACE reads. The table includes about 350,000 distinct CDR3 sequences, under 14% detected once. The source of the sample is a study of T cells after yellow fever vaccination. Study-wide results and limits: A weaker but faster secondary response was observed, peaking on day 5 versus 15. Among all clonotypes, a small share was observed in both CD4 and CD8 compartments. Bulk-population clonotypes that are abundant could appear as contaminants in FACS-sorted repertoires.

The V and J ends lost 0 bases and 2 bases, in that order; junction bases with no gene match: 6. Germline CDR1 and CDR2: SEHNR and FQNEAQ (reference sequence). The CDR3 is 16 residues long. This sequence was found in a man between 18 and 35 years old who received the YFV17D yellow fever vaccine. The chain employs TRBV7-9 and TRBJ2-5; TRBD2 matches at 7 bases. Material: PBMCs, obtained on the day of the first yellow fever vaccination. CDR3 sequence: CASSLAPGLGQETQYF. The CDR3 DNA sequence: TGTGCCAGCAGCTTAGCCCCCGGACTAGGGCAAGAGACCCAGTACTTC.